These 25 T cell receptor beta chains were all obtained from the same sample, sequenced in a study of blood T cell repertoires in COVID-19 (dated by TCRdb to about 2020). The library was generated by the immunoSEQ multiplex PCR assay. Drawn from immuneACCESS, this table holds only the in-frame rearrangements with V and J called that TCRdb kept. Clones are partly lost; checked studies trace under half to an unresolved V gene and leave the rest unexplained. The sample records over 60,000 clones, 89% of which are singletons. Together, the top ten hold about 5% of the sample. What was sequenced was peripheral blood. Receptors were obtained from a woman aged 45-59 years with active COVID-19.

This clone turned up a few times. The gene calls are TRBV5-1 and TRBJ1-1; 11 nucleotides align to TRBD1. Germline V gene lookup returns CDR1 SGHRS and CDR2 YFSETQ. This CDR3 is 17 amino acids long. V dropped 0 bases and J dropped 5; count of bases not matched to a gene: 9. CDR3 protein: CASSLVPSGTGGTEAFF. CDR3 sequence (DNA): TGCGCCAGCAGCTTGGTCCCTTCCGGGACAGGGGGGACTGAAGCTTTCTTT.

V and J are TRBV30 and TRBJ2-5, with 9 bases lining up with TRBD2. Germline CDR1 and CDR2: GTSNPN and SVGIG (reference sequence). V shed 2 bases, J shed 2 bases, and the junction held 3 bases outside the gene matches. The CDR3 spans 14 residues. CDR3 residues: CAWSLTSGQETQYF. The CDR3, as DNA: TGTGCCTGGAGTCTGACTAGCGGACAAGAGACCCAGTACTTC.

This clone occurred once. The V gene is TRBV19, the J gene TRBJ2-3; 9 bases fit TRBD1. The CDR3 sequence is 13 residues long. Trimming cost V 8 bases and J 0 bases; bases outside gene matches: 0. Germline V gene sequence: CDR1 LNHDA, CDR2 SQIVND (reference sequence). The CDR3 sequence is CASDRGSTDTQYF. The CDR3 bases are TGTGCCAGTGACAGGGGGAGCACAGATACGCAGTATTTT.

The chain is built from TRBV6-5 and TRBJ2-7; possible D gene TRBD2, 6 bases. The CDR3 loop spans 13 amino acids. V lost 0 bases and J 7 bases, leaving 10 bases between the germline ends. CDR1 and CDR2 (germline): MNHEY, SVGAGI. The CDR3, as DNA: TGTGCCAGCAGTTACTCACCAGGACTAGAGCAGTACTTC. Its protein product is CASSYSPGLEQYF.

V is TRBV5-1 and J is TRBJ2-2; weak D call: TRBD1 (6 bases). From germline, CDR1 is SGHRS and CDR2 YFSETQ. The CDR3 spans 15 residues. The V gene lost 4 bases and the J gene lost 0 bases, with 10 bases spanning the gap. The CDR3 here is CASSNGQTNTGELFF. The DNA of the CDR3 is TGCGCCAGCAGCAACGGACAGACGAACACCGGGGAGCTGTTTTTT.

V is TRBV18 and J is TRBJ2-1; D is perhaps TRBD1 (5 bases). The CDR3 extends over 13 amino acids. The V end lost 0 bases, the J end lost 12 bases, and 12 bases lay between the germline ends. Germline values: CDR1 KGHSH, CDR2 LQKENI. CDR3 in amino acids: CASSPPAGSGQFF. The CDR3 DNA reads as TGTGCCAGCTCACCACCGGCAGGGTCTGGGCAGTTCTTC.

The rearrangement links TRBV7-2 to TRBJ2-3, with 8 bases fitting TRBD2. Trimming removed 3 bases from V and 2 bases from J; junction bases left unmatched: 4. CDR1 is SGHTA, CDR2 FQGNSA, per germline. The CDR3 is 15 residues long. The CDR3 DNA is TGTGCCAGCAGCTTGACCGGGAGGGCCACAGATACGCAGTATTTT. It translates to CASSLTGRATDTQYF.

The rearrangement joins TRBV5-4 to TRBJ2-3; D is possibly TRBD2 (6 bases). This CDR3 is built from 15 residues. Deletions cut 4 bases from V and 2 bases from J, with 14 bases between. Germline V gene data show CDR1 as SGHNT and CDR2 as YYREEE (reference sequence). DNA for the CDR3: TGTGCCAGCAGCCCATCGGGACTTCTCACAGATACGCAGTATTTT. Protein sequence: CASSPSGLLTDTQYF.

The rearrangement uses TRBV18 and TRBJ1-1, with a possible D match to TRBD1 (5 bases). This CDR3 is 16 amino acids long. The germline gives CDR1 KGHSH, CDR2 LQKENI. V was clipped by 2 bases and J by 3 bases, with 16 bases between them. The CDR3 nucleotides are TGTGCCAGCTCACCATTCAGCCAGGGATCACACACTGAAGCTTTCTTT. It codes for CASSPFSQGSHTEAFF.

The chain employs TRBV11-2 and TRBJ2-2; 12 positions agree with TRBD1. CDR3 length: 15 residues. From germline, CDR1 is SGHAT and CDR2 FQNNGV. Trimming removed 3 bases from V and 4 bases from J; junction bases left unmatched: 0. CDR3 nucleotide sequence: TGTGCCAGCAGCTTGGGACAGGGGGCCACCGGGGAGCTGTTTTTT. Translating it yields CASSLGQGATGELFF.

The chain joins TRBV3-1 (or the pseudogene TRBV3-2) to TRBJ2-3; D unresolved. Trimming took off 7 bases at V and 0 bases at J, with 2 bases between the two ends. Germline CDR1 reads LGHDT; CDR2 reads YNNKEL (reference sequence). CDR3 length: 11 residues. The DNA of the CDR3 is TGTGCCAGCACAAGCACAGATACGCAGTATTTT. Protein product: CASTSTDTQYF.

This clone was observed a single time. V usage is TRBV5-1 and J usage is TRBJ2-1, with a possible D match to TRBD2 (6 bases). Germline V gene data show CDR1 as SGHRS and CDR2 as YFSETQ. CDR3 length equals 20 residues. The ends were cut back, 3 bases at V and 0 bases at J, with 25 bases in the middle. CDR3 in DNA: TGCGCCAGCAGCTCCGCCGGTATGATGCTTAGCGGTAGCTCCTACAATGAGCAGTTCTTC. Amino acid sequence: CASSSAGMMLSGSSYNEQFF.

The chain couples TRBV19 to TRBJ2-7, with a weak D call TRBD2 (5 bases). This CDR3 is built from 13 residues. Germline CDR1 reads LNHDA; CDR2 reads SQIVND (reference sequence). Deletions cut 3 bases from V and 5 bases from J, with 11 bases between. The DNA of the CDR3 is TGTGCCAGTAGTATCGCGGGTAGCCACGAGCAGTACTTC. This gives the protein CASSIAGSHEQYF. The full variable domain, its missing parts supplied by reference TRBV19 and TRBJ2-7, is DGGITQSPKYLFRKEGQNVTLSCEQNLNHDAMYWYRQDPGQGLRLIYYSQIVNDFQKGDIAEGYSVSREKKESFPLTVTSAQKNPTAFYLCASSIAGSHEQYFGPGTRLTVT.

The V call is TRBV10-3, the J call TRBJ1-1; D possibly corresponds to TRBD1 (6 bases). The germline V gene has CDR1 ENHRY and CDR2 SYGVKD. Between the trimmed V and J ends, which lost 5 bases and 1 base, there was a span of 11 bases. CDR3 length equals 14 residues. As DNA, the CDR3 is TGTGCCATCAGTTACTCGGGACAGAACACTGAAGCTTTCTTT. Translating it yields CAISYSGQNTEAFF.

The chain combines TRBV30 with TRBJ1-5; a weak D match, TRBD1 (5 bases). Trimming pared 2 bases from V and 0 bases from J, leaving 11 bases between. There are 15 residues in the CDR3. Germline assignment: CDR1 GTSNPN and CDR2 SVGIG (reference sequence). CDR3 nucleotides: TGTGCCTGGAGTAAACAGGTTTTTAGCAATCAGCCCCAGCATTTT. Protein product: CAWSKQVFSNQPQHF.

The V call is TRBV5-1, the J call TRBJ1-1; 7 bases agree with TRBD1. V gave up 5 bases and J gave up 5 bases; unmatched junction bases: 15. Germline V gene lookup returns CDR1 SGHRS and CDR2 YFSETQ. The CDR3 sequence is 16 residues long. The CDR3, as DNA: TGCGCCAGCAGGCCAGACAGGGCGTATTTAGGGACTGAAGCTTTCTTT. It specifies CASRPDRAYLGTEAFF.

This clone was found once. The V gene is TRBV5-1, the J gene TRBJ2-1; 11 nucleotides agree with TRBD2. From germline, CDR1 is SGHRS and CDR2 YFSETQ. The CDR3 covers 16 residues. V dropped 2 bases and J dropped 10; count of bases not matched to a gene: 11. CDR3 DNA sequence: TGCGCCAGCAGCTTCGGTATACTAGCGGGAGAACCCGAGCAGTTCTTC. This sequence encodes CASSFGILAGEPEQFF.

Turning to this clone: One junction end disagrees with the germline gene, perhaps due to a read error. The chain is built from TRBV4-1 and TRBJ2-1; D remains ambiguous. Germline lookup yields CDR1 MGHRA and CDR2 YSYEKL. The CDR3 has 12 amino acids. The CDR3 nucleotides are TGCGCCAGCAGCCAAGAAGTTGGCAGTTACATCTTC. Its translation is CASSQEVGSYIF.

The J gene is TRBJ2-7, the V gene TRBV29-1; 7 bases match TRBD1. V lost 6 bases, J lost 2 bases, and 13 bases stayed unmatched. The CDR3 extends over 15 amino acids. CDR1 and CDR2 (germline): SQVTM, ANQGSEA. The DNA for the CDR3 is TGCAGCGTCGCCACAGGGGAAACTCCAGCCTACGAGCAGTACTTC. It encodes CSVATGETPAYEQYF.

This chain connects TRBV5-1 to TRBJ2-5; the D is unclear. This CDR3 spans 15 amino acids. V lost 0 bases, J lost 4 bases, and 13 bases lay in between. Germline lookup yields CDR1 SGHRS and CDR2 YFSETQ. The CDR3 loop is CASSLERPSGETQYF. The CDR3 bases are TGCGCCAGCAGCTTGGAACGCCCCTCGGGAGAGACCCAGTACTTC. Looking up the rest from reference TRBV5-1 and TRBJ2-5 gives the full variable domain: KAGVTQTPRYLIKTRGQQVTLSCSPISGHRSVSWYQQTPGQGLQFLFEYFSETQRNKGNFPGRFSGRQFSNSRSEMNVSTLELGDSALYLCASSLERPSGETQYFGPGTRLLVL.

The chain recombines TRBV2 with TRBJ2-1, with D possibly matching TRBD1 (6 bases). The CDR3 has 14 residues. V lost 2 bases, J lost 6 bases, and 11 bases lay in between. Germline V lookup: CDR1 SNHLY, CDR2 FYNNEI. For the CDR3, the DNA is TGTGCCAGCAGTGAATTGGACAGTCCCAATGAGCAGTTCTTC. Translated, it gives CASSELDSPNEQFF.

The V call is TRBV13, the J call TRBJ1-1, with 11 positions matching TRBD1. Germline-derived CDR1 and CDR2 are PRHDT and FYEKMQ (reference sequence). The CDR3 length is 16 residues. With 6 bases clipped from V and 7 bases from J, the junction kept 13 bases outside the gene matches. The CDR3 nucleotides are TGTGCCAGCAGTCTAGGACAGGGGGCGGACTTTGTTGAAGCTTTCTTT. This sequence encodes CASSLGQGADFVEAFF.

The chain joins TRBV5-1 to TRBJ2-6; 10 bases are a match to TRBD1. Trimming removed 5 bases from V and 0 bases from J; junction bases left unmatched: 8. The CDR3 spans 18 residues. Germline V gene sequence: CDR1 SGHRS, CDR2 YFSETQ. CDR3 in DNA: TGCGCCAGCAGAGACACCGGGACAGGGGCCTCTGGGGCCAACGTCCTGACTTTC. Amino acid sequence: CASRDTGTGASGANVLTF.

The rearrangement joins TRBV24-1 to TRBJ2-7, with a tentative D call TRBD1 (6 bases). This CDR3 comprises 19 residues. From germline, CDR1 is KGHDR and CDR2 SFDVKD. The V and J ends lost 2 bases and 7 bases respectively, with 29 bases between them. In nucleotides, the CDR3 is TGTGCCACCAGTGATTCACCCGGAGGACAGAGCGGTACGACGAAGGAGCAGTACTTC. This encodes CATSDSPGGQSGTTKEQYF.

The rearrangement uses TRBV18 and TRBJ2-1; D unclear. Germline-derived CDR1 and CDR2 are KGHSH and LQKENI. This CDR3 is built from 15 residues. The V gene lost 2 bases and the J gene lost 0 bases, with 8 bases spanning the gap. Here the CDR3 reads CASSPGGSSYNEQFF. The CDR3 nucleotides are TGTGCCAGCTCACCAGGCGGTAGCTCCTACAATGAGCAGTTCTTC.